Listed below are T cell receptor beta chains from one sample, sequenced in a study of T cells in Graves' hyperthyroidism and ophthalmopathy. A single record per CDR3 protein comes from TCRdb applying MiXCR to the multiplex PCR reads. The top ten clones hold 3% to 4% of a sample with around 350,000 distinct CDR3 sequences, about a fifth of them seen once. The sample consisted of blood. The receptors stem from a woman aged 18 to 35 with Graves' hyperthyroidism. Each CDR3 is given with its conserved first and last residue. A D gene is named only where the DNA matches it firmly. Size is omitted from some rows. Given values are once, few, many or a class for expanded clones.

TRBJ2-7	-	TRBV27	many	TGTGCCAGCAGTTTGAGGGCTAGCCGAACCCCTCACGAGCAGTACTTC	CASSLRASRTPHEQYF
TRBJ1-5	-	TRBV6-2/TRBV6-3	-	TGTGCCAGCAGACCCCGACAGGCTAGCAATCAGCCCCAGCATTTT	CASRPRQASNQPQHF
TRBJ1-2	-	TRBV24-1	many	TGTGCCACCAGTGACCCGGGGGGTATTGGTGGCTACACCTTC	CATSDPGGIGGYTF
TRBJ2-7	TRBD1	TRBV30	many	TGTGCCTGGACACAGGGGACAACCTCCTACGAGCAGTACTTC	CAWTQGTTSYEQYF
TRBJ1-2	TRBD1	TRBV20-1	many	TGCAGTGCTAACAGGGGAGGCGATGGCTACACCTTC	CSANRGGDGYTF
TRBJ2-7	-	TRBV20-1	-	TGCAGTGCAGGAGGGACCTACGAGCAGTACTTC	CSAGGTYEQYF
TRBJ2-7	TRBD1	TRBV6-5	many	TGTGCCAGCAGTTACTCGGGGGGACAGGCCTCCTACGAGCAGTACTTC	CASSYSGGQASYEQYF
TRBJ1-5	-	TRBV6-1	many	TGTGCCAGCAGTGAAGTCCCGGGTAAACAGCCCCAGCATTTT	CASSEVPGKQPQHF
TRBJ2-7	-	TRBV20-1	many	TGCAGTGCTACAAACTTACCCCAATCCTCTTTCTCCTACGAGCAGTACTTC	CSATNLPQSSFSYEQYF
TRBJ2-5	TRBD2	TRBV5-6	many	TGTGCCAGCAGCTCCGGGACTAGCGCATACCAAGAGACCCAGTACTTC	CASSSGTSAYQETQYF
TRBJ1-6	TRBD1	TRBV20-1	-	TGCAGTGCTAGAGCCTCGGGACAGGGATATAATTCACCCCTCCACTTT	CSARASGQGYNSPLHF
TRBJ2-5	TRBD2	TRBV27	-	TGTGCCAGCAGAACCTACTCCTCCGGGACTAGCGGGAGGGGTGAGACCCAGTACTTC	CASRTYSSGTSGRGETQYF
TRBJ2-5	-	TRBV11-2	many	TGTGCCAGCAGCTTAGGACACAGGTGGTCCCAGTACTTC	CASSLGHRWSQYF
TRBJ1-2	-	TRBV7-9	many	TGTGCCAGCAGCTTCCAAGGGCAGGGCTACACCTTC	CASSFQGQGYTF
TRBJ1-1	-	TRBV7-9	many	TGTGCCAGCAGCCGACTACATGGAACAGCTGAAGCTTTCTTT	CASSRLHGTAEAFF
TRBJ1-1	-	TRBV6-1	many	TGTGCCAGCAGTGAACCATGGAGGGCCAGATGGACTGAAGCTTTCTTT	CASSEPWRARWTEAFF
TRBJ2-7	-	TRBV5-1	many	TGCGCCAGCAGCTTGGAGTGGGGTTCCTACGAGCAGTACTTC	CASSLEWGSYEQYF
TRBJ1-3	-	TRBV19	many	TGTGCCAGTACGGGAAGGGGTTCAGGAAACACCATATATTTT	CASTGRGSGNTIYF
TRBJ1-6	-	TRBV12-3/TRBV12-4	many	TGTGCCAGCAGTTTAGCTGGGACTTGGTCACCCCTCCACTTT	CASSLAGTWSPLHF
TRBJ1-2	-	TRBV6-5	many	TGTGCCAGCACGCTGGGGGCTAACTATGGCTACACCTTC	CASTLGANYGYTF
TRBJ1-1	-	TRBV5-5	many	TGTGCCAGCAGCCCGGAAACCTTTACGGACACTGAAGCTTTCTTT	CASSPETFTDTEAFF
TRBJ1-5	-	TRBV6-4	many	TGTGCCAGCAGTGACTACGGGTTAAGGTATAGCAATCAGCCCCAGCATTTT	CASSDYGLRYSNQPQHF
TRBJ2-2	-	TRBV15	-	TGTGCCACCAGCATTTCGGGGACCGGGGAGCTGTTTTTT	CATSISGTGELFF
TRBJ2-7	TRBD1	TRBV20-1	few	TGCAGTGCTAGGTGGGGACAGGGATACGAGCAGTACTTC	CSARWGQGYEQYF
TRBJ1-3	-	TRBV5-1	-	TGCGCCAGCAGCTTGCATGGGGACTCTGGAAACACCATATATTTT	CASSLHGDSGNTIYF
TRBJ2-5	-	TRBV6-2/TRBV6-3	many	TGTGCCAGCAGTTATCGAGGGGCAGAGACCCAGTACTTC	CASSYRGAETQYF
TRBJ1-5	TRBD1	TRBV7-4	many	TGTGCCAGCAGCTTAGAGGGGGCCGGCCAGCCCCAGCATTTT	CASSLEGAGQPQHF
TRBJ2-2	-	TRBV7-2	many	TGTGCCTGGCAGGGGGGGGAGACCGGGGAGCTGTTTTTT	CAWQGGETGELFF
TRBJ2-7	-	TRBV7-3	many	TGTGCCAGCAGCTCCCAGGGACGAGGCGAGCAGTACTTC	CASSSQGRGEQYF
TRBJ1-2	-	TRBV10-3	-	TGTGCCATCAGTGAGTTCGGGAAGGGGATAACTAACTATGGTTACACCTTC	CAISEFGKGITNYGYTF
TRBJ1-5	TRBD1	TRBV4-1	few	TGCGCCAGCAGCCAAGCAGGGGGCTATAGCAATCAGCCCCAGCATTTT	CASSQAGGYSNQPQHF
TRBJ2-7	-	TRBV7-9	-	TGTGCCAGCAGCTTAGATTTGAGTTACGAGCAGTACTTC	CASSLDLSYEQYF
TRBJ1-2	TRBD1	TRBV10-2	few	TGCGCCAGCAGTGGACAGGGGTTCGGATCTAACTATGGCTACACCTTC	CASSGQGFGSNYGYTF
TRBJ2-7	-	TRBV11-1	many	TGTGCCAGCAGCTTAGTAGGACGTGGACTCCCTAACCCCTACGAGCAGTACTTC	CASSLVGRGLPNPYEQYF
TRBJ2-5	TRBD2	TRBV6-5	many	TGTGCCAGCAGTTACTCGATACTAGCGGGGGGCGGGGAGACCCAGTACTTC	CASSYSILAGGGETQYF
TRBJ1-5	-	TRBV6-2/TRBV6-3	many	TGTGCCAGCAGTTACCGACAGGGCAATCAGCCCCAGCATTTT	CASSYRQGNQPQHF
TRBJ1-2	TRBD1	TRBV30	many	TGTGCCTGGAGTTATTCAGGGGGCGGGGGCTACGTCTATGGCTACACCTTC	CAWSYSGGGGYVYGYTF